The present T cell receptor beta chain was sequenced within a study of long-term antiretroviral therapy in people with HIV. Study-wide results and caveats: Every time point showed a repertoire led by clones expanded before ART. Subsequent to ART, diversity was augmented yet persisted below that of transplant donor controls.

The length of the CDR3 is 16 residues. CDR1 is MNHNS, CDR2 SASEGT, per germline. J gave up 7 bases and V 2 bases, and 9 bases lay outside the gene matches. They ran version v3.0 of the immunoSEQ assay at survey level. Sequencing of each sample targeted about 35,000-50,000 T-cell genomes. Sequencing was performed with immunoSEQ multiplex PCR; in TCRdb, only in-frame clones are kept and a portion is missing. Altogether around 29,000 clones are present, roughly 94% being singletons, with the ten largest covering 3% to 3.5%. For this clone: Antigen unknown.

V and J are TRBV6-1 and TRBJ1-5; 9 bases are a match to TRBD1. The sequencing here drew on unsorted PBMCs, taken 5.3 years after starting antiretroviral therapy. The TCR sequence derives from a man between 50 and 59 years old with HIV. The CDR3 sequence is CASSETGQGMRQPQHF. In DNA, the CDR3 is TGTGCCAGCAGTGAAACCGGACAGGGGATGAGGCAGCCCCAGCATTTT.